The clone carrying this TCR beta chain was observed a few times. The antigen remains undetermined. The CDR3 is 16 residues long. The germline gives CDR1 SGHAT, CDR2 FQNNGV. V was shortened by 1 base and J by 5 bases, with 15 bases between the two germline ends. This record comes from a study of tumor-infiltrating lymphocytes in localized non-small cell lung cancer. On the study more broadly: Patients included smokers and never-smokers with various histologies, some sampled after neoadjuvant chemotherapy.

Whole-study results and caveats: Tumor T-cell fraction from TCR sequencing was not associated with recurrence-free survival (p = 0.61). Immunotypes IM1 and IM2 had similar TCR-derived T-cell fractions. Not all patients were TCR sequenced, owing to tissue quantity.

Sequencing was performed with immunoSEQ multiplex PCR; in TCRdb, only in-frame clones are kept and a portion is missing. This repertoire shows over 10,000 clones, 66% found once; its top ten account for 7%. Specimen: lung tumor tissue. The chain has TRBV11-2 and TRBJ2-1; D is perhaps TRBD2 (6 bases). The receptor comes from a human donor with non-small cell lung cancer. CDR3 region: CASSLVGGTLNNEQFF. The CDR3 nucleotides are TGTGCCAGCAGCTTAGTTGGCGGGACCTTGAACAATGAGCAGTTCTTC.